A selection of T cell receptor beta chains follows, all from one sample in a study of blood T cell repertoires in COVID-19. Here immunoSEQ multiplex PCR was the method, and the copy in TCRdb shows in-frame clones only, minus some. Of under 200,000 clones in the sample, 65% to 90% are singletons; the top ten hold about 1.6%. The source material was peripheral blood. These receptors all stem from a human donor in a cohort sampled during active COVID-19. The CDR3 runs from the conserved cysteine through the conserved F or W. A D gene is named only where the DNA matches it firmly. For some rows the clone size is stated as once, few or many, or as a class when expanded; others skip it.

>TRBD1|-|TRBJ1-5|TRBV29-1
CSAGTGTGSQPQHF
TGCAGCGCGGGGACCGGGACAGGGTCCCAGCCCCAGCATTTT
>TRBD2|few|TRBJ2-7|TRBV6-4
CASSELAGERYEQYF
TGTGCCAGCAGTGAACTAGCGGGAGAACGCTACGAGCAGTACTTC
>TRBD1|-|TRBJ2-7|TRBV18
CASSPRQGDYEQYF
TGTGCCAGCTCACCACGCCAGGGGGACTACGAGCAGTACTTC
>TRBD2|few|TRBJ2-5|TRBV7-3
CASSPGLAGGFSQETQYF
TGTGCCAGCAGCCCGGGACTAGCGGGGGGTTTCTCCCAAGAGACCCAGTACTTC
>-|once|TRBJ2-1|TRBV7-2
CASRSYSSPVHEQFF
TGTGCCAGCAGGAGTTACAGCAGTCCGGTGCATGAGCAGTTCTTC
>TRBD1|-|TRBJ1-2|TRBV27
CASSITGGRGYTF
TGTGCCAGCAGCATAACAGGGGGCAGAGGCTACACCTTC
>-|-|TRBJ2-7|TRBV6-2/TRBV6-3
CASSSESGPYEQYF
TGTGCCAGCAGTTCCGAAAGCGGTCCCTACGAGCAGTACTTC
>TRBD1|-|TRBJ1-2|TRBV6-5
CASSRTGSLYGYTF
TGTGCCAGCAGTCGGACAGGGAGCCTATATGGCTACACCTTC
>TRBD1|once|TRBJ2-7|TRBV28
CASSPQGQGTYEQYF
TGTGCCAGCAGTCCTCAGGGACAGGGTACGTACGAGCAGTACTTC
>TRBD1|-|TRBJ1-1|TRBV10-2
CASSEDRVMNTEAFF
TGCGCCAGCAGTGAGGACAGGGTCATGAACACTGAAGCTTTCTTT
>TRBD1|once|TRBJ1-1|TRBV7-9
CASSGGQGGTEAFF
TGTGCCAGCAGCGGGGGACAGGGAGGAACTGAAGCTTTCTTT
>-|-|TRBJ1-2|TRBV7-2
CASSLGVNYGYTF
TGTGCCAGCAGCTTAGGAGTTAACTATGGCTACACCTTC
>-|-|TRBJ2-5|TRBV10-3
CAIRTSGETQYF
TGTGCCATCAGGACTAGTGGAGAGACCCAGTACTTC